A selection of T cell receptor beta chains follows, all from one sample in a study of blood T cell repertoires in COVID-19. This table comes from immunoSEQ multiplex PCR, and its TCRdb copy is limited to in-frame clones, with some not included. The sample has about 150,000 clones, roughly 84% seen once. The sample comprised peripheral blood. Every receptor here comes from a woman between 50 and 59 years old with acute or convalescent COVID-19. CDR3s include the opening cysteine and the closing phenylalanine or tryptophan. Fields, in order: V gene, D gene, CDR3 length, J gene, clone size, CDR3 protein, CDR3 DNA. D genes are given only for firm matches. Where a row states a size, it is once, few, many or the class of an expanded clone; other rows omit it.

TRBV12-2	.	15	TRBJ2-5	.	CASRSGTGLLETQYF	TGTGCAAGTCGCTCAGGGACAGGGTTATTAGAGACCCAGTACTTC
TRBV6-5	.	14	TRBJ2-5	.	CASSYSRWRETQYF	TGTGCCAGCAGTTACTCTAGGTGGCGGGAGACCCAGTACTTC
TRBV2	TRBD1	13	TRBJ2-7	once	CASSVGTASAQYF	TGTGCCAGCAGTGTCGGGACAGCCTCCGCGCAGTACTTC
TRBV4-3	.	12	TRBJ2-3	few	CASSQAADTQYF	TGCGCCAGCAGCCAAGCCGCAGATACGCAGTATTTT
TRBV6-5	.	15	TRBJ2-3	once	CASEGTVAVTDTQYF	TGTGCCAGCGAAGGTACAGTGGCCGTCACAGATACGCAGTATTTT
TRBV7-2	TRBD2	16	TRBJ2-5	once	CASSTPSGGVAETQYF	TGTGCCAGCAGCACCCCTAGCGGGGGGGTCGCAGAGACCCAGTACTTC
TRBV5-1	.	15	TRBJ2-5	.	CASSSSQAAQETQYF	TGCGCCAGCAGCTCCTCCCAGGCCGCTCAAGAGACCCAGTACTTC
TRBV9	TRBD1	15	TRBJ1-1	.	CASSSSTGAYTEAFF	TGTGCCAGCAGCTCTTCCACAGGGGCCTACACTGAAGCTTTCTTT
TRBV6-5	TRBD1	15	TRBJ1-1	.	CASSLDRGRNTEAFF	TGTGCCAGCAGCCTGGACAGGGGGAGAAACACTGAAGCTTTCTTT
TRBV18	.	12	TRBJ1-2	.	CASSPDRSGYTF	TGTGCCAGCTCACCAGACAGAAGTGGCTACACCTTC
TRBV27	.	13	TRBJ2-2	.	CASSFHGRRELFF	TGTGCCAGCAGTTTTCATGGCCGCCGGGAGCTGTTTTTT
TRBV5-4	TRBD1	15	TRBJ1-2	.	CASSTRGQGGYGYTF	TGTGCCAGCAGCACACGGGGACAGGGAGGCTATGGCTACACCTTC
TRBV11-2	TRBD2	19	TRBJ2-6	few	CASSLGELAASSGANVLTF	TGTGCCAGCAGCTTAGGGGAACTAGCGGCGAGTTCTGGGGCCAACGTCCTGACTTTC
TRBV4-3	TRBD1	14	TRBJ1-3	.	CASSPGQGRNTIYF	TGCGCCAGCAGCCCCGGACAGGGTCGAAACACCATATATTTT
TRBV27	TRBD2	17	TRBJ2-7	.	CASSLRASGHIPYEQYF	TGTGCCAGCAGTTTACGGGCTAGCGGGCATATCCCGTACGAGCAGTACTTC
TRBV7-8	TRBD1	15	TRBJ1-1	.	CASSPRQGAVTEAFF	TGTGCCAGCAGCCCCCGACAGGGGGCGGTCACTGAAGCTTTCTTT
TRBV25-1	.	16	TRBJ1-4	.	CASSEYEGLPNEKLFF	TGTGCCAGCAGTGAATATGAGGGTCTGCCTAATGAAAAACTGTTTTTT
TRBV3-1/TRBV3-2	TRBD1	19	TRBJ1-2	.	CASSPTILTTGGAWTGYTF	TGTGCCAGCAGCCCTACCATCTTAACGACAGGGGGCGCTTGGACGGGCTACACCTTC
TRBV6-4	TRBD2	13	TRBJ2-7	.	CASAAGLAGVQYF	TGTGCCAGCGCCGCGGGACTAGCGGGAGTACAGTACTTC